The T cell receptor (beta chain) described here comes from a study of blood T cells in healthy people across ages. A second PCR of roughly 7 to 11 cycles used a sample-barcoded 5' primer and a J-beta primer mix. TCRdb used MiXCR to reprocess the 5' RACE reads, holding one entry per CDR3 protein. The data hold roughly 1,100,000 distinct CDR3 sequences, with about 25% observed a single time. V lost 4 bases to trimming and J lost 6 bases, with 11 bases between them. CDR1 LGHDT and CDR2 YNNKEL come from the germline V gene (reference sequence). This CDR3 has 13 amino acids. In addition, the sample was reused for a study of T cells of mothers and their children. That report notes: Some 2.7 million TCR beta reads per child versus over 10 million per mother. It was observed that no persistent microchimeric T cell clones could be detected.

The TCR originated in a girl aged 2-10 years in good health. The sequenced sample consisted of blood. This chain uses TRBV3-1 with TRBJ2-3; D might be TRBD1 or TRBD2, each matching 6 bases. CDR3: CASSRRGEDTQYF. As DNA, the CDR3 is TGTGCCAGCAGCCGAAGGGGGGAGGATACGCAGTATTTT.